Following are 26 T cell receptor beta chains from one sample sequenced in a study of blood T cells in healthy people across ages. Next came a second PCR, run for roughly 6 to 11 cycles, which used a sample-barcoded 5' primer along with a J-beta primer mix. TCRdb fed the 5' RACE reads into MiXCR, producing one record per CDR3 protein. The table shows under 1 million distinct CDR3 sequences, with under 45% occurring only once. Sequencing was performed on blood. The receptors stem from a man aged 55 to 70 in good health.

This chain uses TRBV4-3 with TRBJ2-2, with 8 bases identical to TRBD1. This CDR3 has 15 amino acids. Germline V CDR1 and CDR2: LGHNA, YSLEER. J was trimmed by 6 bases and V by 3 bases; bases with no gene match: 6. Here the CDR3 DNA reads TGCGCCAGCAGCCAGGAAAGGACAGGGCCCGGGGAGCTGTTTTTT. The encoded protein is CASSQERTGPGELFF.

This clonotype was counted between two and nine times. The chain is built from TRBV3-1 and TRBJ2-6, with 7 positions matching TRBD1. The germline CDR1 and CDR2 sequences are LGHDT and YNNKEL (reference sequence). The CDR3 runs 18 residues. V shed 3 bases and J 0 bases; nucleotides not matched to a gene: 8. CDR3 region: CASSHLGQRYSGANVLTF. The CDR3 DNA reads as TGTGCCAGCAGCCATCTGGGACAGCGATACTCTGGGGCCAACGTCCTGACTTTC.

The V call is TRBV6-5, the J call TRBJ2-7, with 8 bases identical to TRBD2. V lost 8 bases and J lost 6; bases outside the gene matches: 6. The CDR3 contains 12 residues. CDR1 and CDR2 (germline): MNHEY, SVGAGI. The CDR3 bases are TGTGCCAGCGCGGCGGGGGGATTCGAGCAGTACTTC. Its protein is CASAAGGFEQYF.

The chain carries TRBV5-6 and TRBJ2-3; TRBD2 matches 8 bases. The CDR3 is 15 amino acids. CDR1 and CDR2 from the germline V gene are SGHDT and YYEEEE. Trimming at V came to 3 bases and at J to 2 bases, leaving 5 bases not matched to a gene. CDR3 nucleotides: TGTGCCAGCAGCTGGGAGCGGGGGAACACAGATACGCAGTATTTT. Translated, it gives CASSWERGNTDTQYF.

This clonotype was observed a handful of times. This chain joins TRBV12-3 or TRBV12-4 and TRBJ2-7; 10 bases match TRBD1. With V trimmed by 5 bases and J by 3 bases, 10 bases remained unmatched. The length of the CDR3 is 16 residues. CDR3 DNA sequence: TGTGCCAGCAGTGGACTTGCGGGACAGGGGTTCTACGAGCAGTACTTC. Its protein is CASSGLAGQGFYEQYF.

In its sample, this clonotype was seen a few times. The chain carries TRBV20-1 and TRBJ2-5, with 8 bases that match TRBD2. CDR1 is DFQATT, CDR2 SNEGSKA, per germline (reference sequence). Trimming took 2 bases from V and 5 from J; bases not matched to a gene: 7. The CDR3 loop spans 14 amino acids. The CDR3 coding sequence is TGCAGTGCTAGACGTAGCGGGGTCGGGGAGACCCAGTACTTC. It codes for CSARRSGVGETQYF.

Concerning this clonotype itself: Just one base apart from a much larger clone, this may be a read error. The gene calls are TRBV7-6 and TRBJ2-3; D ambiguous. The CDR3 totals 12 residues. Germline V gene lookup returns CDR1 SGHVS and CDR2 FNYEAQ. The CDR3 nucleotides are TGTGCCATCAGCTTTAGCACAGATACGCAGTATTTT. This codes for CAISFSTDTQYF.

In its sample, this clonotype was seen a few times. An end of the junction differs from the germline gene, which may be a read error. The chain links TRBV6-5 to TRBJ2-6, with 12 bases identical to TRBD1. Germline V gene sequence: CDR1 MNHEY, CDR2 SVGAGI. This CDR3 comprises 21 residues. CDR3 bases: TGTGCTAGCAGTTACTCACCGGGACAGGGGGCGCAAGTGTTTGGGGCCAACGTCCTGACTTTC. Its translation: CASSYSPGQGAQVFGANVLTF.

The chain carries TRBV20-1 and TRBJ2-1, with D tentatively TRBD2 (5 bases). The J call is in doubt because the DNA end fits TRBJ2-7 better. The germline V gene has CDR1 DFQATT and CDR2 SNEGSKA (reference sequence). CDR3 size: 13 residues. CDR3 DNA: TGCAGTGCTAGTGTGATTCCGGGGAGAGAGCAGTACTTC. This encodes CSASVIPGREQYF.

CDR3 region: CASSLGTSGGHPYNEQFF. CDR3 DNA: TGTGCCAGCAGTCTTGGGACTAGCGGGGGGCACCCCTACAATGAGCAGTTCTTC. V is TRBV6-2 or TRBV6-3 and J is TRBJ2-1, with 15 positions matching TRBD2. Germline loops: CDR1 MNHEY, CDR2 SVGEGT. This CDR3 has 18 amino acids. J lost 2 bases, V lost 5 bases, and 7 bases had no gene match.

This clonotype appeared a few times. The chain is built from TRBV7-2 and TRBJ2-1, with TRBD2 as a possible D gene (5 bases). This CDR3 is built from 13 residues. Germline CDR1 is SGHTA and CDR2 is FQGNSA. Trimming took 4 bases from V and 1 from J, leaving 5 bases between them. For the CDR3, the DNA is TGTGCCAGCAGCTGGACTTCCTACAATGAGCAGTTCTTC. Amino acids: CASSWTSYNEQFF.

The V call is TRBV9, the J call TRBJ2-5, with no clear D. CDR3 size: 13 residues. Germline-derived CDR1 and CDR2 are SGDLS and YYNGEE. The V end lost 5 bases, the J end lost 4 bases, and 12 bases lay between the germline ends. DNA of the CDR3: TGTGCCAGCAGTGGAATGGGTCTAGAGACCCAGTACTTC. Amino acids: CASSGMGLETQYF.

This chain links TRBV12-3 or TRBV12-4 with TRBJ1-6; possible D gene TRBD1, 6 bases. This CDR3 spans 16 amino acids. V lost 5 bases, J lost 3 bases, and 14 bases lay in between. The CDR3 loop is CASSLTGSVYNSPLHF. The CDR3 DNA is TGTGCCAGCAGTCTTACAGGGTCTGTCTATAATTCACCCCTCCACTTT.

This clonotype was detected a few times. The chain has TRBV6-2 or TRBV6-3 and TRBJ1-1; D might be TRBD1 (5 bases). There are 16 residues in the CDR3. Germline assignment: CDR1 MNHEY and CDR2 SVGEGT. Trimming took 0 bases from V and 11 from J, leaving 22 bases between them. The DNA for the CDR3 is TGTGCCAGCAGTTACTCGAGGGGTATGACCATCCCGGCGGCTTTCTTT. It encodes CASSYSRGMTIPAAFF.

This clonotype has just a few counts. The chain uses TRBV7-2 and TRBJ2-4; 7 nucleotides agree with TRBD2. The CDR3 loop spans 16 amino acids. Unmatched junction bases numbered 7, after V lost 5 bases and J lost 0 bases. Germline CDR1 and CDR2: SGHTA and FQGNSA. CDR3 nucleotide sequence: TGTGCCAGCAGCGCCGATGCGGGGGTAGCCAAAAACATTCAGTACTTC. It codes for CASSADAGVAKNIQYF.

The rearrangement links TRBV27 to TRBJ2-7; 8 nucleotides align to TRBD1. In germline, CDR1 is MNHEY, CDR2 SMNVEV (reference sequence). J lost 2 bases, V lost 9 bases, and 9 bases had no gene match. The CDR3 extends over 14 amino acids. The CDR3 DNA reads TGTGCCAGATCTCAGACAGGGGACGCCTACGAGCAGTACTTC. Amino acid sequence: CARSQTGDAYEQYF.

The J gene is TRBJ2-5, the V gene TRBV10-3; 9 bases agree with TRBD1. Per the germline V gene, CDR1 is ENHRY and CDR2 is SYGVKD. V was clipped by 6 bases and J by 2 bases; unmatched bases: 1. This CDR3 has 13 residues. CDR3 sequence reads: CAISGTGQETQYF. The CDR3 region has the DNA TGTGCCATCAGCGGGACAGGGCAAGAGACCCAGTACTTC.

V and J are TRBV11-1 and TRBJ1-1; D perhaps matches TRBD1 (5 bases). The ends were cut back, 2 bases at V and 0 bases at J, with 13 bases in the middle. The length of the CDR3 is 16 residues. In germline, CDR1 is SGHAT, CDR2 FQDESV (reference sequence). The CDR3 region is CASSLRGVALNTEAFF. CDR3 sequence (DNA): TGTGCCAGCAGCTTACGGGGGGTGGCCCTGAACACTGAAGCTTTCTTT.

This clonotype turned up a few times. The chain joins TRBV20-1 to TRBJ2-5; D is possibly TRBD2 (5 bases). Germline CDR1 and CDR2: DFQATT and SNEGSKA (reference sequence). Trimming shortened V by 7 bases and J by 3 bases, and 12 bases separated the two germline ends. CDR3 size: 12 residues. The CDR3: CSVKGLEETQYF. CDR3 nucleotide sequence: TGCAGTGTCAAAGGACTGGAAGAGACCCAGTACTTC.

This clonotype was found once. The V and J genes are TRBV12-3 or TRBV12-4 and TRBJ1-1, with a possible D match to TRBD1 (5 bases). The V gene lost 0 bases and the J gene lost 7 bases, with 12 bases spanning the gap. The CDR3 covers 14 residues. The CDR3 sequence is CASSLARLGVEAFF. Written as DNA, the CDR3 is TGTGCCAGCAGTTTAGCGAGGTTGGGGGTTGAAGCTTTCTTT.

Notes on this clonotype: One end of the junction does not line up with germline, which may come from a read error. CDR3 coding DNA: TGTGTCAGCAGTTTTCCCCAGGGTCAAGAGACCCAGTACTTC. It translates to CVSSFPQGQETQYF. This chain joins TRBV12-3 or TRBV12-4 and TRBJ2-5; TRBD1 might be the D (5 bases). The CDR3 covers 14 residues.

This clonotype showed up just once. The V call is TRBV12-3 or TRBV12-4, the J call TRBJ2-7, with 7 bases lining up with TRBD2. The CDR3 loop spans 14 amino acids. J gave up 2 bases and V 2 bases, and 3 bases lay outside the gene matches. The CDR3 spells CASSLKAGPYEQYF. The CDR3 coding sequence is TGTGCCAGCAGTTTAAAAGCGGGGCCCTACGAGCAGTACTTC.

This clonotype has just a few counts. The junction differs from germline at one of its ends, possibly a read error. The rearrangement uses TRBV7-2 and TRBJ2-1; TRBD2 agrees at 8 bases. The length of the CDR3 is 19 residues. The germline CDR1 and CDR2 sequences are SGHTA and FQGNSA. The CDR3 reads CASSSPSRPAGGVYYEQFF. The CDR3 region has the DNA TGTGCCAGCAGCTCGCCCTCCCGTCCGGCGGGGGGTGTCTACTATGAGCAGTTCTTC.

The rearrangement joins TRBV12-3 or TRBV12-4 to TRBJ2-3, with 9 bases lining up with TRBD2. The junction had 9 bases not matched to a gene; V was cut back by 5 bases and J by 9 bases. The CDR3 length is 14 residues. The CDR3: CASSVVRTSETQYF. The CDR3 DNA follows: TGTGCCAGCAGTGTGGTTAGGACTAGCGAGACGCAGTATTTT.

This clonotype was observed many times. The gene calls are TRBV7-9 and TRBJ1-2; D might be TRBD1 (5 bases). This CDR3 contains 13 residues. V lost 2 bases and J lost 6, with 10 bases in between. The germline V gene has CDR1 SEHNR and CDR2 FQNEAQ (reference sequence). The CDR3 loop reads CASSLTGADGYTF. The DNA for the CDR3 is TGTGCCAGCAGCTTAACAGGAGCCGATGGCTACACCTTC.

This clonotype was counted only a few times. The chain combines TRBV28 with TRBJ2-4, with D possibly matching TRBD1 (7 bases). V lost 6 bases to trimming and J lost 6 bases, with 18 bases between them. CDR3 length equals 15 residues. Germline assignment: CDR1 MDHEN and CDR2 SYDVKM. CDR3 DNA sequence: TGTGCCAGCAGCCGAAGACAGGGAGGTACAAACATTCAGTACTTC. Amino acids: CASSRRQGGTNIQYF.